The source of this T cell receptor (beta chain) is a study of CD8 T cells in ankylosing spondylitis. Study-wide results and limits: A TCR beta motif of roughly 8 highly homologous variants seemed to mark ankylosing spondylitis blood. Reactive arthritis synovial fluid and blood were previously reported to contain some motif variants.

CDR3 length equals 15 residues. Germline V gives CDR1 SQVTM, CDR2 ANQGSEA. Trimming cost V 3 bases and J 1 base; bases outside gene matches: 5. Libraries for TCR beta were made by quantitative 5'-RACE with molecular barcodes. Via MiXCR, TCRdb re-called the 5' RACE reads, giving one row per CDR3 protein. The sample lists hundreds of thousands of distinct CDR3 sequences, roughly 12% occurring once. This clonotype was recorded at least ten times. Antigen: not known. This clonotype was obtained from a male donor with ankylosing spondylitis. This chain connects TRBV29-1 to TRBJ2-1; TRBD2 matches 8 bases. The sequenced material came from blood, either unsorted or a sorted T cell fraction (not recorded which). As DNA, the CDR3 is TGCAGCGTTGAGCCCGGGGGGGGATCCTACAATGAGCAGTTCTTC. This sequence encodes CSVEPGGGSYNEQFF.